The next 12 T cell receptor beta chains were all read from a single sample in a study of tumor-infiltrating lymphocytes in oesophageal squamous cell carcinoma. TCRdb called the PCR reads again in MiXCR, with one record for every CDR3 protein. The sample contains about 13,000 distinct CDR3 sequences, 54% of which appear only once. Sequenced material: esophageal tumor tissue. The receptor source for this set is a male donor with esophageal squamous cell carcinoma.

This clonotype was found once. The rearrangement joins TRBV7-3 to TRBJ2-6; 9 positions agree with TRBD2. The end of the DNA fits TRBJ2-7 better, so the J call may be wrong. The CDR3 consists of 15 residues. Germline V lookup: CDR1 SGHTA, CDR2 FQGTGA. CDR3 nucleotide sequence: TGTGCCAGCAGCTTAGGGCTAGCGGGAAACAATGAGCAGTACTTC. Translated: CASSLGLAGNNEQYF.

This clonotype came up many times. CDR3 sequence: CASSPFEGGPYEQYF. CDR3 DNA sequence: TGTGCCAGCAGCCCCTTCGAGGGGGGGCCGTACGAGCAGTACTTC. V and J are TRBV7-2 and TRBJ2-5, with D possibly TRBD2 on 7 matching bases. The J call could be wrong; TRBJ2-7 is a better fit for the DNA end. Germline assignment: CDR1 SGHTA and CDR2 FQGNSA. CDR3 size: 15 residues.

This clonotype was seen a handful of times. The chain combines TRBV7-6 with TRBJ2-3; 10 bases map to TRBD2. The CDR3 has 15 amino acids. Germline V gene lookup returns CDR1 SGHVS and CDR2 FNYEAQ. J gave up 1 base and V 5 bases, and 3 bases lay outside the gene matches. CDR3: CASSEGLAGTDTQYF. In DNA form, the CDR3 reads TGTGCCAGCAGCGAAGGACTAGCGGGCACAGATACGCAGTATTTT.

The chain couples TRBV6-1 to TRBJ2-7, with 7 bases lining up with TRBD1. The CDR3 has 13 residues. J was trimmed by 11 bases and V by 2 bases; bases with no gene match: 9. Germline values: CDR1 MNHNS, CDR2 SASEGT. As DNA, the CDR3 is TGTGCCAGCAGTGAAAGACCCGACAGGGTCGAGTACTTC. Encoded protein: CASSERPDRVEYF.

The CDR3 reads CASSLASGRGSPLHF. DNA of the CDR3: TGTGCCAGCAGCTTAGCGTCAGGGAGGGGTTCACCCCTCCACTTT. The chain is built from TRBV7-6 and TRBJ1-6; weak D call: TRBD1 (5 bases). CDR1 and CDR2 from the germline V gene are SGHVS and FNYEAQ. The V gene lost 0 bases and the J gene lost 9 bases, with 12 bases spanning the gap. The CDR3 spans 15 residues.

The chain employs TRBV6-2 or TRBV6-3 and TRBJ2-1; TRBD1 might be the D (6 bases). Germline CDR1 is MNHEY and CDR2 is SVGEGT. Trimming took off 7 bases at V and 0 bases at J, with 10 bases between the two ends. The CDR3 consists of 14 residues. The CDR3 DNA reads TGTGCCAGCAATGGGGGCGCCTCCTACAATGAGCAGTTCTTC. Translation gives CASNGGASYNEQFF.

The rearrangement links TRBV12-3 or TRBV12-4 to TRBJ1-3; D ambiguous. The V and J ends lost 1 base and 4 bases respectively, with 11 bases between them. The CDR3 runs to 15 residues. The CDR3: CASSLEVALGNTIYF. The CDR3 nucleotides read TGTGCCAGCAGTTTAGAGGTGGCCCTGGGAAACACCATATATTTT.

The chain is built from TRBV5-1 and TRBJ2-7; D is perhaps TRBD2 (5 bases). The J call may be wrong; the DNA end is better matched by TRBJ2-1. This CDR3 has 16 residues. Germline V CDR1 and CDR2: SGHRS, YFSETQ. CDR3 region: CASSLKRTDFYNEQFF. The DNA for the CDR3 is TGCGCCAGCAGCTTGAAGAGGACTGATTTCTACAATGAGCAGTTCTTC.

This clonotype is judged medium-sized. CDR3 coding DNA: TGTGCCAGCACCTGGACAGGGGCGGACAATGAGCAGTTCTTC. Its protein is CASTWTGADNEQFF. V and J are TRBV12-3 or TRBV12-4 and TRBJ2-1, with 9 bases lining up with TRBD1. The CDR3 has 14 residues. Trimming took 7 bases from V and 5 from J; bases not matched to a gene: 6.

A few counts support this clonotype. The CDR3 is CASSQDRGGRPQHF. The CDR3 DNA follows: TGTGCCAGCAGTCAGGACAGGGGGGGCAGGCCCCAGCATTTT. The chain combines TRBV28 with TRBJ1-5; 10 nucleotides align to TRBD1. The CDR3 runs 14 residues. Germline CDR1 MDHEN, CDR2 SYDVKM. V lost 5 bases and J lost 9; bases outside the gene matches: 7.

This chain joins TRBV6-6 and TRBJ2-7, with D perhaps matching TRBD2 (6 bases). TRBJ2-1 explains the end of the DNA better; the J call may be wrong. Germline V gene sequence: CDR1 MNHNY, CDR2 SVGAGI (reference sequence). This CDR3 has 15 amino acids. The chain's CDR3 is CASSYSGGSYNEQFF. The CDR3 nucleotides read TGTGCCAGCAGTTACTCGGGGGGTTCCTACAATGAGCAGTTCTTC.

V usage is TRBV20-1 and J usage is TRBJ2-5; no clear D. Germline assignment: CDR1 DFQATT and CDR2 SNEGSKA (reference sequence). This CDR3 has 13 amino acids. Trimming cost V 3 bases and J 11 bases, with 19 bases left between them. CDR3 DNA: TGCAGTGCTAGCGACACCTCCACTGATACGCAGTACTTC. Translated: CSASDTSTDTQYF.